This T cell receptor (beta chain) emerged from a study of T cells in Graves' hyperthyroidism and ophthalmopathy. Regarding the study as a whole: Ophthalmopathy, as predicted by the model, came a median approximately 5.9 months after the prediction.

The ends were cut back, 1 base at V and 0 bases at J, with 17 bases in the middle. In germline, CDR1 is GTSNPN, CDR2 SVGIG (reference sequence). CDR3 length: 17 amino acids. There are many counts of this clonotype. Its specificity is unknown. Researchers took RNA transcripts and amplified the TCR beta CDR3 regions from them. Using the HTBI primer set, a first-round RT-PCR was run on the TCR CDR3. Via MiXCR, TCRdb re-called the multiplex PCR reads, giving one row per CDR3 protein. The profile covers some 400,000 distinct CDR3 sequences, with about 14% appearing a single time and around 21% taken by the ten largest.

The chain uses TRBV30 and TRBJ2-3; D is uncertain. The sequenced sample was blood. The TCR originated in a young man with Graves' hyperthyroidism that later progressed to Graves' ophthalmopathy. CDR3 coding DNA: TGTGCCTGGAGTGGCCCCCTAGGGTATATGAGCACAGATACGCAGTATTTT. This gives the protein CAWSGPLGYMSTDTQYF.